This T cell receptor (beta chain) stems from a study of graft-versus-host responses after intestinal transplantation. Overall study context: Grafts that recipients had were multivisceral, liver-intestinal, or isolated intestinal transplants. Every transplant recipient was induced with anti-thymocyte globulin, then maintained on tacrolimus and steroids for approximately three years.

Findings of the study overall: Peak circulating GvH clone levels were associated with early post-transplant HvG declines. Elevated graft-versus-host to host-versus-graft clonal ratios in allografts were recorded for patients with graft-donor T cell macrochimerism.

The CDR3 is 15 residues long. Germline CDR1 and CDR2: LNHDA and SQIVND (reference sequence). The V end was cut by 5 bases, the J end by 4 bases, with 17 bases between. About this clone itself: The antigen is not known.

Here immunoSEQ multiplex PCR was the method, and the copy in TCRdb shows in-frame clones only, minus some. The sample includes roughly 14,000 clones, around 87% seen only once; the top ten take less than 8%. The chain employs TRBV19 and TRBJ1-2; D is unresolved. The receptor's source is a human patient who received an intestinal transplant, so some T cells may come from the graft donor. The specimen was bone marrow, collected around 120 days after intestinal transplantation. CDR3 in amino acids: CASSLTLAAGYGYTF. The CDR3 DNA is TGTGCCAGTAGTTTGACACTGGCAGCTGGCTATGGCTACACCTTC.